Given below is one T cell receptor beta chain in context. CDR1 LNHDA and CDR2 SQIVND come from the germline V gene (reference sequence). Deletions cut 5 bases from V and 3 bases from J, with 8 bases between. The CDR3 consists of 13 residues. This sample was taken from a study of blood T cell repertoires in COVID-19. Across the study: Some COVID-19 samples were acute and others convalescent; all came from the United States, Italy and Spain.

The data were produced by immunoSEQ multiplex PCR, yet TCRdb's version contains in-frame clones alone and is incomplete. The sample lists approximately 150,000 clones; roughly 87% were seen once. V is TRBV19 and J is TRBJ1-5; D is undetermined. The TCR sequence derives from a woman in her 70s with acute or convalescent COVID-19. The source material was peripheral blood. DNA of the CDR3: TGTGCCAGTAGTTCGTTTATCAATCAGCCCCAGCATTTT. As protein: CASSSFINQPQHF. Combining the CDR3 with reference TRBV19 and TRBJ1-5 gives the whole variable domain DGGITQSPKYLFRKEGQNVTLSCEQNLNHDAMYWYRQDPGQGLRLIYYSQIVNDFQKGDIAEGYSVSREKKESFPLTVTSAQKNPTAFYLCASSSFINQPQHFGDGTRLSIL.